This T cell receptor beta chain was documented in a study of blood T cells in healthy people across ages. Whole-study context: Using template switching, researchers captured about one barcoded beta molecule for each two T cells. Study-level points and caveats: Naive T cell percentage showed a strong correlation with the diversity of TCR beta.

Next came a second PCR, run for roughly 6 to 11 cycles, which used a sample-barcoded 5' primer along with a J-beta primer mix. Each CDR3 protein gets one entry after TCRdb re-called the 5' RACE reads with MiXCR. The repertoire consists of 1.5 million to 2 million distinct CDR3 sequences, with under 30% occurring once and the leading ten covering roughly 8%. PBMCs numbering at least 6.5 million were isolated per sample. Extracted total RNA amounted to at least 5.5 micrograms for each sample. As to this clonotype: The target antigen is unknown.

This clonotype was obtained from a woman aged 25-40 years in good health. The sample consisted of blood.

The CDR3 nucleotides are TGTGCCAGCAGCTTAGTGATAGCGGGTCTTTCCTACAATGAGCAGTTCTTC. Protein product: CASSLVIAGLSYNEQFF. The rearrangement joins TRBV7-6 to TRBJ2-1; 7 nucleotides align to TRBD2. V was clipped by 1 base and J by 1 base; unmatched bases: 7. The CDR3 loop spans 17 amino acids. From germline, CDR1 is SGHVS and CDR2 FNYEAQ.